One sample yielded the 18 T cell receptor beta chains listed below, sequenced in a study of shared clonotypes between healthy human individuals (TCRdb year 2020). Libraries were made using the immunoSEQ multiplex PCR assay. TCRdb carries this immuneACCESS record with in-frame sequences only. Its versions omit some clonotypes, under half of them owing to an unresolved V gene in the studies checked, with the rest unexplained. For this sample there are approximately 1,000,000 clones; 70% to 80% appear just once. The leading ten clones occupy about 0.89% of the sample. Sequenced sample: memory CD4+ T cells from PBMCs. The cell subset or site tag for this specimen amounts to: CD45RA-negative fraction. These receptors all stem from a man aged 18 to 29 in good health. Some clones in this sample may be carry-over from other donors' samples.

J is TRBJ1-3 and V is TRBV29-1; D is possibly TRBD1 (5 bases). Germline-derived CDR1 and CDR2 are SQVTM and ANQGSEA. The V gene lost 6 bases and the J gene lost 0 bases, with 9 bases spanning the gap. The CDR3 has 13 residues. CDR3 sequence: CSVGTSSGNTIYF. The CDR3 DNA reads as TGCAGCGTGGGGACCAGCTCTGGAAACACCATATATTTT.

Concerning this clone itself: The junction shows a germline mismatch at one end, possibly a read error. V usage is TRBV7-3 and J usage is TRBJ2-2; possibly TRBD1 for D (6 bases). The germline gives CDR1 SGHTA, CDR2 FQGTGA. The CDR3 totals 13 residues. The CDR3 sequence: CASRLTGTGELFF. In DNA, the CDR3 is TGTGCCAGCAGATTAACAGGGACCGGGGAGCTGTTTTTT.

This clone appeared many times. The chain is built from TRBV19 and TRBJ2-3, with D tentatively TRBD2 (6 bases). The CDR3 is 12 residues long. With 8 bases removed from V and 8 bases from J, the gap between germline ends came to 14 bases. Germline CDR1 is LNHDA and CDR2 is SQIVND (reference sequence). In nucleotides, the CDR3 is TGTGCCAGTGGGACCGGGAGATCTACGCAGTATTTT. Translating gives CASGTGRSTQYF.

CDR3 region: CASSSGQPPGELFF. The CDR3, as DNA: TGCGCCAGCAGCTCCGGACAACCACCCGGGGAGCTGTTTTTT. The J gene is TRBJ2-2, the V gene TRBV5-1; perhaps TRBD1 as D (5 bases). Germline loops: CDR1 SGHRS, CDR2 YFSETQ. The CDR3 totals 14 residues. Trimming left V 3 bases short and J 6 bases short, with 12 bases between.

The chain has TRBV4-3 and TRBJ1-2; D is unclear. Looked up from germline, CDR1 is LGHNA and CDR2 is YSLEER. The CDR3 contains 18 residues. The ends were cut back, 0 bases at V and 0 bases at J, with 17 bases in the middle. The CDR3 DNA is TGCGCCAGCAGCCAAGAGGCAGGACTTCGTAGGACTAACTATGGCTACACCTTC. Protein: CASSQEAGLRRTNYGYTF.

The CDR3 region is CASPYPRDRHSYEQYF. The CDR3 DNA reads TGTGCCAGCCCCTACCCCCGGGACAGACACTCCTACGAGCAGTACTTC. The rearrangement uses TRBV6-4 and TRBJ2-7; the match to TRBD1 covers 7 bases. This CDR3 region has 16 residues. Germline V gives CDR1 MRHNA, CDR2 SNTAGT. V was pared by 8 bases and J by 0 bases, with 13 bases of the junction left unmatched.

This clone appeared a few times. The rearrangement uses TRBV7-8 and TRBJ2-1; D is unresolved. The germline V and J ends were trimmed by 1 base and 10 bases, with 14 bases remaining between them. CDR1 SGHVS and CDR2 FQNEAQ come from the germline V gene. The CDR3 runs to 14 residues. The CDR3 loop reads CASSLGAGPVEQFF. The DNA of the CDR3 is TGTGCCAGCAGCTTAGGGGCCGGGCCGGTCGAGCAGTTCTTC.

This clone was seen a few times. V gene TRBV5-6 combines with J gene TRBJ2-1, with 11 bases aligning to TRBD2. Germline assignment: CDR1 SGHDT and CDR2 YYEEEE. This CDR3 contains 19 residues. Unmatched junction bases numbered 12, after V lost 4 bases and J lost 0 bases. The CDR3, as DNA: TGTGCCAGCAGCCTCCCCGGGACTAGCGGCATTCTCTCCTACAATGAGCAGTTCTTC. It is translated as CASSLPGTSGILSYNEQFF.

This chain links TRBV28 with TRBJ1-2; D gene unclear. V was cut by 3 bases and J by 0 bases, with 17 bases left in between. This CDR3 has 17 amino acids. Germline CDR1 MDHEN, CDR2 SYDVKM. For the CDR3, the DNA is TGTGCCAGCAGTTTTTTTGGGTATCGGATAACTAACTATGGCTACACCTTC. As protein: CASSFFGYRITNYGYTF.

CDR3 loop: CAISESSGGNQPQHF. CDR3 nucleotides: TGTGCCATCAGTGAGTCGTCAGGGGGTAATCAGCCCCAGCATTTT. J is TRBJ1-5 and V is TRBV10-3; 7 bases are a match to TRBD1. Germline CDR1 reads ENHRY; CDR2 reads SYGVKD. The CDR3 length is 15 residues. V was clipped by 0 bases and J by 4 bases; unmatched bases: 3.

A few counts support this clone. This chain links TRBV27 with TRBJ1-1; the D gene is possibly TRBD1 (6 bases). CDR1 and CDR2 from the germline V gene are MNHEY and SMNVEV (reference sequence). V lost 6 bases and J lost 0, with 11 bases in between. The length of the CDR3 is 14 residues. CDR3 DNA: TGTGCCAGCAGGCTGGGACAATTGAACACTGAAGCTTTCTTT. Amino acids: CASRLGQLNTEAFF.

This clone was counted a few times. Other DNA sequences in the sample encode the same CDR3. The rearrangement joins TRBV18 to TRBJ1-1, with TRBD1 identical over 7 bases. V was clipped by 6 bases and J by 2 bases; unmatched bases: 3. This CDR3 spans 13 amino acids. CDR1 and CDR2 from the germline V gene are KGHSH and LQKENI. CDR3: CASSGQSNTEAFF. The CDR3 DNA reads as TGTGCCAGCTCGGGACAGTCCAACACTGAAGCTTTCTTT.

This clone was detected a few times. V and J are TRBV5-1 and TRBJ2-7, with 9 positions matching TRBD2. The V and J ends lost 5 bases and 0 bases, in that order; junction bases with no gene match: 6. The CDR3 is made up of 15 amino acids. Looked up from germline, CDR1 is SGHRS and CDR2 is YFSETQ. CDR3: CASRRTSESSYEQYF. The DNA of the CDR3 is TGCGCCAGCAGACGGACTAGCGAGAGCTCCTACGAGCAGTACTTC.

On this clone: This likely traces to a read error, being one base from a far larger clone. Since the CDR3 does not end with the conserved phenylalanine or tryptophan, this likely comes from a read error. V gene TRBV27 combines with J gene TRBJ2-7; weak D call: TRBD2 (6 bases). This CDR3 region has 14 residues. V was clipped by 2 bases and J by 2 bases, with 10 bases between them. Germline V gene data show CDR1 as MNHEY and CDR2 as SMNVEV (reference sequence). The CDR3 loop is CASSLRRGPYEQYL. CDR3 coding DNA: TGTGCCAGCAGTTTAAGGCGGGGACCCTACGAGCAGTACCTC.

The chain recombines TRBV14 with TRBJ2-7; D ambiguous. The CDR3 consists of 15 residues. Trimming shortened V by 7 bases and J by 0 bases, and 16 bases separated the two germline ends. Germline V gene sequence: CDR1 SGHDN, CDR2 FVKESK. CDR3: CASTPSGGSSYEQYF. The DNA for the CDR3 is TGTGCCAGCACCCCCTCGGGCGGTAGCTCCTACGAGCAGTACTTC.

This chain joins TRBV28 and TRBJ1-3; possibly TRBD1 for D (5 bases). The CDR3 length is 19 residues. Between the trimmed V and J ends, which lost 4 bases and 0 bases, there was a span of 22 bases. Per germline, CDR1 MDHEN and CDR2 SYDVKM. The CDR3 coding sequence is TGTGCCAGCAGTTCTACCGGGGACCGATTTGAAGACTCTGGAAACACCATATATTTT. Translating gives CASSSTGDRFEDSGNTIYF.

This rearrangement joins TRBV7-9 to TRBJ2-7; tentatively, D is TRBD1 (5 bases). The V gene lost 1 base and the J gene lost 3 bases, with 10 bases spanning the gap. CDR1 is SEHNR and CDR2 is FQNEAQ in the germline V gene (reference sequence). The CDR3 loop spans 14 amino acids. CDR3 nucleotide sequence: TGTGCCAGCAGCTTAGTTGGCAGGGACTACGAGCAGTACTTC. This translates into CASSLVGRDYEQYF.

This chain links TRBV11-2 with TRBJ2-1, with D possibly being TRBD2 (5 bases). The CDR3 extends over 15 amino acids. Germline V gene data show CDR1 as SGHAT and CDR2 as FQNNGV. Trimming stripped 3 bases from V and 6 bases from J, with 15 bases between. The CDR3 sequence is CASSLRNRGFNEQFF. As DNA, the CDR3 is TGTGCCAGCAGCTTGCGAAATCGGGGTTTCAATGAGCAGTTCTTC.